These 2 T cell receptor beta chains originate from one sample sequenced in a study of control samples from healthy donors and cancer patients. Sequencing used immunoSEQ multiplex PCR; TCRdb keeps in-frame clones, though not all of them. The sample lists 65,000 to 95,000 clones, about 88% occurring once. The sample taken for sequencing was blood. Receptors originate from a man over 45 in good health.

The table lists this clone with a few counts. This chain uses TRBV5-4 with TRBJ2-3; D is perhaps TRBD1 (6 bases). The germline V and J ends were trimmed by 3 bases and 7 bases, with 12 bases remaining between them. Looked up from germline, CDR1 is SGHNT and CDR2 is YYREEE (reference sequence). The CDR3 extends over 13 amino acids. CDR3 region: CASSWGPGNTQYF. The CDR3 DNA sequence: TGTGCCAGCAGCTGGGGGCCAGGAAATACGCAGTATTTT.

The genes are TRBV5-1 and TRBJ2-1, with a tentative D call TRBD1 (6 bases). The ends were cut back, 0 bases at V and 5 bases at J, with 9 bases in the middle. The CDR3 runs to 14 residues. The germline V gene has CDR1 SGHRS and CDR2 YFSETQ. The CDR3 coding sequence is TGCGCCAGCAGCTTGGGCAGGGGTGACAATGAGCAGTTCTTC. Translating gives CASSLGRGDNEQFF. The variable domain in full, completed from reference TRBV5-1 and TRBJ2-1, reads KAGVTQTPRYLIKTRGQQVTLSCSPISGHRSVSWYQQTPGQGLQFLFEYFSETQRNKGNFPGRFSGRQFSNSRSEMNVSTLELGDSALYLCASSLGRGDNEQFFGPGTRLTVL.